This entry describes one T cell receptor beta chain. A read error may explain this, as a much larger clone is one base away. This entry comes from a study of blood T cells in healthy people across ages. PCR was performed a second time for about 7 to 12 cycles using a sample-barcoded 5' primer and a J-beta primer mix. Each CDR3 protein gets one entry after TCRdb re-called the 5' RACE reads with MiXCR. The table shows about 730,000 distinct CDR3 sequences, with 43% occurring only once. The TCR comes from a woman in her sixties or seventies in good health. The sample comprised blood.

DNA for the CDR3: TGCAGCGTCCTGGGGGGGAACTACAATGAGCAGTACTTC. It yields the protein CSVLGGNYNEQYF. V usage is TRBV29-1 and J usage is TRBJ2-7; TRBD2 matches 7 bases. Per the germline V gene, CDR1 is SQVTM and CDR2 is ANQGSEA. The CDR3 runs to 13 residues. V trimming: 6 bases; J trimming: 7 bases; junction bases outside the gene matches: 12.